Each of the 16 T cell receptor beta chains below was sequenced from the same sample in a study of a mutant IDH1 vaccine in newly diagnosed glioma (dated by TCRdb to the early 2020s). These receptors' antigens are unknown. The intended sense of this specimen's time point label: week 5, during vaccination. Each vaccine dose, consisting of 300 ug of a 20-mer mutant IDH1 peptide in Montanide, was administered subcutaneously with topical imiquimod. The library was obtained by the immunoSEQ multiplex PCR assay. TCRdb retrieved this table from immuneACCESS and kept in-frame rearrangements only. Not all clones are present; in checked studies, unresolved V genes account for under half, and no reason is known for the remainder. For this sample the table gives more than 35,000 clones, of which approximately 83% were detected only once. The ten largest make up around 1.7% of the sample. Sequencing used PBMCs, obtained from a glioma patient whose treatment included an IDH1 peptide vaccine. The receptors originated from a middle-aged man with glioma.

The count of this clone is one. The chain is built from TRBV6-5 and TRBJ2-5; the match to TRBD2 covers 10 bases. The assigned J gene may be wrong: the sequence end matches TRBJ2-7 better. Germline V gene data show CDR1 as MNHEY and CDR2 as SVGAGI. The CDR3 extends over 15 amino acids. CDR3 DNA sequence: TGTGCCAGCAGAGTAAACCTAGCGGGAGCGGCCGAGCAGTACTTC. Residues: CASRVNLAGAAEQYF.

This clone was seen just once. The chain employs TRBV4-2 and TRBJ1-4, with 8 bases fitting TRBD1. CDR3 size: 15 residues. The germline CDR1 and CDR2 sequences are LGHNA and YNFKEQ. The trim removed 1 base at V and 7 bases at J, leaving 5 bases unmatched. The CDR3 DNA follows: TGTGCCAGCAGCCAAGGAAACAGGGGGGGTGAAAAACTGTTTTTT. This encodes CASSQGNRGGEKLFF.

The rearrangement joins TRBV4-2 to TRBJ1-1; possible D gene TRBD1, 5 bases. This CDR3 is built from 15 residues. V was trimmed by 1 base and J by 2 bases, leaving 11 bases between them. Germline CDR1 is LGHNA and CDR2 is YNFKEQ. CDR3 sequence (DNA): TGTGCCAGCAGCCAAGTGGGGGAAGGTAACACTGAAGCTTTCTTT. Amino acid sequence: CASSQVGEGNTEAFF.

The CDR3 bases are TGTGCCAGCAGCGAGACTAGCGGTTTCGATACGCAGTATTTT. Protein product: CASSETSGFDTQYF. The chain has TRBV11-2 and TRBJ2-3; 9 nucleotides match TRBD2. CDR3 length equals 14 residues. V dropped 5 bases and J dropped 6; count of bases not matched to a gene: 6. Germline lookup yields CDR1 SGHAT and CDR2 FQNNGV.

The CDR3 reads CASSWQGTGERQYF. As DNA, the CDR3 is TGTGCCAGCAGTTGGCAAGGGACCGGGGAGCGGCAGTACTTC. V and J are TRBV6-5 and TRBJ2-7; either TRBD1 or TRBD2 may supply D (5 bases each). The CDR3 runs 14 residues. Germline CDR1 reads MNHEY; CDR2 reads SVGAGI. V was clipped by 4 bases and J by 9 bases, with 19 bases between them.

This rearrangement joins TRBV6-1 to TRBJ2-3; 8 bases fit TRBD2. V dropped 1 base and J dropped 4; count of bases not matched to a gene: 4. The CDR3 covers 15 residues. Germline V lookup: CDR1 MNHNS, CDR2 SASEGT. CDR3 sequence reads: CASSEVGGRSDTQYF. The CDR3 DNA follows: TGTGCCAGCAGTGAAGTCGGCGGGAGGTCAGATACGCAGTATTTT.

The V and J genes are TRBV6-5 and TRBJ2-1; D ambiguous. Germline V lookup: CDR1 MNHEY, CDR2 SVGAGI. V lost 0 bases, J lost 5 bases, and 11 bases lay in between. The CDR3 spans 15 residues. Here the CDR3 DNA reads TGTGCCAGCAGTTACTCTTGGATCCCAGACAATGAGCAGTTCTTC. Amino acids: CASSYSWIPDNEQFF.

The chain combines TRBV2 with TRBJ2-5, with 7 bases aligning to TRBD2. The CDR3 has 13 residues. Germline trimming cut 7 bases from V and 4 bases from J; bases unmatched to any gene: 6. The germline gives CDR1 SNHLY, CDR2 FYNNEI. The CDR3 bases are TGTGCCAGCAACCCGGGGGGTCGAGAGACCCAGTACTTC. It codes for CASNPGGRETQYF.

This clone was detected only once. CDR3 in DNA: TGTGCCAGCAGACCCAGCGGGAGGGCCGGGGTCAAGCAGTACTTC. It is translated as CASRPSGRAGVKQYF. The chain has TRBV6-5 and TRBJ2-7; 10 positions agree with TRBD2. The CDR3 contains 15 residues. V trimming: 6 bases; J trimming: 8 bases; junction bases outside the gene matches: 13. Germline CDR1 MNHEY, CDR2 SVGAGI.

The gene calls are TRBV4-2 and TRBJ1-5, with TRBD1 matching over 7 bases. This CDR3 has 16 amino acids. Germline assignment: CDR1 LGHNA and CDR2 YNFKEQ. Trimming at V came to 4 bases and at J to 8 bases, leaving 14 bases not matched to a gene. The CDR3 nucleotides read TGTGCCAGCAGCCGGAACGGAGGGGGCCAGGGTGAGCCCCAGCATTTT. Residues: CASSRNGGGQGEPQHF.

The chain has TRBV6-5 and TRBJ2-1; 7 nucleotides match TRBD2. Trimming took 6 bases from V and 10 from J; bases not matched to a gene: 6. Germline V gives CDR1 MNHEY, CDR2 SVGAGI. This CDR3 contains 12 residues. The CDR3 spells CASSPGEGEQFF. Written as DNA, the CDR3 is TGTGCCAGCAGCCCGGGGGAGGGAGAGCAGTTCTTC.

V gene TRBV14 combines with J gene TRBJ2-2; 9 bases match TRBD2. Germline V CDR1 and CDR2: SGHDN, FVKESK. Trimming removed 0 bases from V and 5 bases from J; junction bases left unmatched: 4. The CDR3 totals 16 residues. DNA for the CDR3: TGTGCCAGCAGCCAAGACGCGGGAGGGCCGACCGGGGAGCTGTTTTTT. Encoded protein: CASSQDAGGPTGELFF.

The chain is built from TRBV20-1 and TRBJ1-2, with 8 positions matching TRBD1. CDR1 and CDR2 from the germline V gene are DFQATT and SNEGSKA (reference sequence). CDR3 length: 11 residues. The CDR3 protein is CRADRAGGYTF. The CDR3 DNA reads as TGCAGGGCGGACAGGGCGGGTGGCTACACCTTC.

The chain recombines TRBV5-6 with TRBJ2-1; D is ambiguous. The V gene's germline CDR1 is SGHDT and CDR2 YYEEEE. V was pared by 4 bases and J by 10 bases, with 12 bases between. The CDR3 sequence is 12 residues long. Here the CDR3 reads CASSLGRREQFF. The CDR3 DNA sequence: TGTGCCAGCAGCCTCGGACGGCGGGAGCAGTTCTTC.

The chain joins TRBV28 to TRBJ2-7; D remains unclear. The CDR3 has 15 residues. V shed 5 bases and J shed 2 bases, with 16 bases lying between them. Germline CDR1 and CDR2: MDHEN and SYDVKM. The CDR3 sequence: CASSLVGGGPYEQYF. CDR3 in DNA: TGTGCCAGCAGTCTAGTAGGTGGCGGTCCCTACGAGCAGTACTTC.

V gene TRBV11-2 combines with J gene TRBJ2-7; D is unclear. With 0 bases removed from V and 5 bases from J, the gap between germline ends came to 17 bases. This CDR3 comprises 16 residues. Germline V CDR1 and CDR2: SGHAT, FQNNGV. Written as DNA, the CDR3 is TGTGCCAGCAGCTTAGAGCGGCGTTTAGCTGGGAACGAGCAGTACTTC. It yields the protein CASSLERRLAGNEQYF.